The text below deals with one T cell receptor beta chain. Its antigen is not known. This entry belongs to a study of primary melanoma T cells and metastatic recurrence. Whole-study context: Primary melanomas here were stage T2 to T4, over 1 mm thick.

Using immunoSEQ multiplex PCR, the repertoire was profiled, and TCRdb retains in-frame clones only, with some absent. The sample includes some 2,500 clones, more than 70% of them seen just once. Study-level points and caveats: T-cell fraction over 20% seemed protective regardless of ulceration or nodes.

The patients had surgically resected primary melanoma at risk of metastatic recurrence. The TCR was taken from a human donor with melanoma. Sequenced input: melanoma tumor tissue.

The CDR3 bases are TGTGCCAGCTCACCTAGCGGGAGCGGAGGGAATGAGCAGTTCTTC. This gives the protein CASSPSGSGGNEQFF. The rearrangement joins TRBV18 to TRBJ2-1, with 9 positions matching TRBD2. Unmatched junction bases numbered 7, after V lost 3 bases and J lost 7 bases. The germline V gene encodes CDR1 KGHSH and CDR2 LQKENI. The CDR3 runs 15 residues.